This TCR beta chain appears in the sequencing data of a study of shared clonotypes between healthy human individuals. Germline lookup yields CDR1 MNHEY and CDR2 SVGAGI. This CDR3 comprises 15 residues. V lost 5 bases to trimming and J lost 4 bases, with 17 bases between them. TCRdb keeps only in-frame clones here, not all; method: immunoSEQ multiplex PCR. The sample records 2.3 million or so clones, 93% being singletons. The sequenced sample consisted of naive CD4+ T cells from PBMCs. The subset denotes: CD45RA+ positively selected. This TCR was recovered from a man younger than 35 in good health. Some clones in this sample may be carry-over from other donors' samples. The chain recombines TRBV6-5 with TRBJ2-5; D is possibly TRBD1 (5 bases). CDR3 nucleotide sequence: TGTGCCAGCAGTCTCAGGGAAGGGCCTGCAGAGACCCAGTACTTC. Its translation is CASSLREGPAETQYF.